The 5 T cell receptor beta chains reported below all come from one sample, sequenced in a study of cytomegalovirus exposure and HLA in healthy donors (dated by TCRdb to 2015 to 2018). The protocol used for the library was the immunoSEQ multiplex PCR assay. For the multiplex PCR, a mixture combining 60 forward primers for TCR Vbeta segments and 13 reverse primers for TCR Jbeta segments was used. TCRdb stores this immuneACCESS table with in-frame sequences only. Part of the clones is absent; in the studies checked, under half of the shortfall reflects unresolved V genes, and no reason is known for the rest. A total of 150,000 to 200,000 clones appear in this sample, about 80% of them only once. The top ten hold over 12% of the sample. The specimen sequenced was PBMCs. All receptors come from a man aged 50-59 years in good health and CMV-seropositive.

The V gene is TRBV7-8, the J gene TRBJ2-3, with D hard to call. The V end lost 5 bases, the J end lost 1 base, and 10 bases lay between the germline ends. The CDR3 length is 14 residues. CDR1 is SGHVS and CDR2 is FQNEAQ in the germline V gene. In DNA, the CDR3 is TGTGCCAGCAGCCCCCTTAGTCGCACAGATACGCAGTATTTT. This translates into CASSPLSRTDTQYF.

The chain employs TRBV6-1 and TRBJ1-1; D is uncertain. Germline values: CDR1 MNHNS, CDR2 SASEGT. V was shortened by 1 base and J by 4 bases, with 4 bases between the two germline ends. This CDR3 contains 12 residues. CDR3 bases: TGTGCCAGCAGTGAAGGACTCACTGAAGCTTTCTTT. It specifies CASSEGLTEAFF.

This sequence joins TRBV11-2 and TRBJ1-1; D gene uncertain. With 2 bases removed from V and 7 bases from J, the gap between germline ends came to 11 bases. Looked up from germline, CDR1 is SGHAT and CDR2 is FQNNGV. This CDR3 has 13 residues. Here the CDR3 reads CASSLNRQGEAFF. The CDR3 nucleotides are TGTGCCAGCAGCTTAAACAGACAAGGTGAAGCTTTCTTT.

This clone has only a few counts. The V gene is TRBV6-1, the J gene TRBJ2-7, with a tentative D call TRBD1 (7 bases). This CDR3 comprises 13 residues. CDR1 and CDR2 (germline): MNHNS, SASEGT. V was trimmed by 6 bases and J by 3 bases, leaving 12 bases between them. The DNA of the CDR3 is TGTGCCAGCAGGGCGGGACAGAGCTACGAGCAGTACTTC. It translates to CASRAGQSYEQYF.

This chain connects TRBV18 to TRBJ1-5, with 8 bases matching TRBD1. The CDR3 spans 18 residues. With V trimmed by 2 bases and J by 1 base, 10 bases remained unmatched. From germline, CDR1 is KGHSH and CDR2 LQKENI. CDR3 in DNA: TGTGCCAGCTCACCAAGACGACAGGGGCTTCAAAGCAATCAGCCCCAGCATTTT. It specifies CASSPRRQGLQSNQPQHF.